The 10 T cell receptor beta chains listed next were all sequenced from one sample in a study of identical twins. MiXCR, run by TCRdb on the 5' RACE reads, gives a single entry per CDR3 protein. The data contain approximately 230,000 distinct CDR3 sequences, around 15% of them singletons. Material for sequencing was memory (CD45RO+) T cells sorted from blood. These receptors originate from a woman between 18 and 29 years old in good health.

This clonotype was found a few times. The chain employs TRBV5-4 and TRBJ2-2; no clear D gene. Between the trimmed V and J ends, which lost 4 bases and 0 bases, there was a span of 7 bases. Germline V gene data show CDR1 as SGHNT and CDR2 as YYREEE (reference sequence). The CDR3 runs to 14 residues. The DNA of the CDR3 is TGTGCCAGCAGCCCGACCACGAACACCGGGGAGCTGTTTTTT. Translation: CASSPTTNTGELFF.

CDR3 DNA sequence: TGTGCCAGCAGCTTGTTATCGGGAGGGCTGTCCTACAATGAGCAGTTCTTC. Protein: CASSLLSGGLSYNEQFF. V usage is TRBV5-6 and J usage is TRBJ2-1; 8 nucleotides agree with TRBD2. The CDR3 runs 17 residues. Germline trimming cut 1 base from V and 1 base from J; bases unmatched to any gene: 7. Germline loops: CDR1 SGHDT, CDR2 YYEEEE. Drawing the rest from reference TRBV5-6 and TRBJ2-1, the complete variable domain is DAGVTQSPTHLIKTRGQQVTLRCSPKSGHDTVSWYQQALGQGPQFIFQYYEEEERQRGNFPDRFSGHQFPNYSSELNVNALLLGDSALYLCASSLLSGGLSYNEQFFGPGTRLTVL.

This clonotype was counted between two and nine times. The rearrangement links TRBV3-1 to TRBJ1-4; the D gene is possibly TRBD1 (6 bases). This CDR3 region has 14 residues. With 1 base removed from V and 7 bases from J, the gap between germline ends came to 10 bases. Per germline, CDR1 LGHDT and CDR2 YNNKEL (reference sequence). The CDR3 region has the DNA TGTGCCAGCAGCCAAGCGGGGGCAGTTGAAAAACTGTTTTTT. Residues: CASSQAGAVEKLFF.

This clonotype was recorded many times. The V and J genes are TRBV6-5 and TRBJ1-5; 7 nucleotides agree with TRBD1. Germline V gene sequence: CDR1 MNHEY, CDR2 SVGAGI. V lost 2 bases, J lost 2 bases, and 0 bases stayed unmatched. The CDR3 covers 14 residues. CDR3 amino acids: CASSYDRGNQPQHF. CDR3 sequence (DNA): TGTGCCAGCAGTTACGACAGGGGCAATCAGCCCCAGCATTTT.

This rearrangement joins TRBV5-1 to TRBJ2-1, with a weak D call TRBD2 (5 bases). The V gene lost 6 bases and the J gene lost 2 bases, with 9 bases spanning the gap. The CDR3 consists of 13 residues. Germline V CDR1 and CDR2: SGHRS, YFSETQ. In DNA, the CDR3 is TGCGCCAGCAAACTAGTTCCCTACAATGAGCAGTTCTTC. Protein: CASKLVPYNEQFF.

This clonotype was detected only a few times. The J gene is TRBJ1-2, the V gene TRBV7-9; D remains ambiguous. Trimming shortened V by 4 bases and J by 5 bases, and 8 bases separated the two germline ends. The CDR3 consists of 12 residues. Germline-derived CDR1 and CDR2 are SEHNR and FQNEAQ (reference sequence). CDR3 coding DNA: TGTGCCAGCAGCTGGAAGGAATATGGCTACACCTTC. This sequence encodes CASSWKEYGYTF.

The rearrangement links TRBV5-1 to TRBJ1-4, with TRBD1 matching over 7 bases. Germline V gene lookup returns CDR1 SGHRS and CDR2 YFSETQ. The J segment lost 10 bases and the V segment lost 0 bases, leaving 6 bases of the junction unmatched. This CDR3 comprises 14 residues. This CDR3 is CASSLEATGTKLFF. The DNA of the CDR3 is TGCGCCAGCAGCTTGGAAGCGACAGGGACAAAACTGTTTTTT. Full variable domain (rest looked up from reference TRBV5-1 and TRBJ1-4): KAGVTQTPRYLIKTRGQQVTLSCSPISGHRSVSWYQQTPGQGLQFLFEYFSETQRNKGNFPGRFSGRQFSNSRSEMNVSTLELGDSALYLCASSLEATGTKLFFGSGTQLSVL.

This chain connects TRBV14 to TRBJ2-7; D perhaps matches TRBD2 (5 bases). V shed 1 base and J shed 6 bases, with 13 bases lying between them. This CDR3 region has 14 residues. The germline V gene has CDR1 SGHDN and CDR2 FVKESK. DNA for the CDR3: TGTGCCAGCAGCCAAGCCTGGATCGGAGGCGAGCAGTACTTC. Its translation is CASSQAWIGGEQYF.

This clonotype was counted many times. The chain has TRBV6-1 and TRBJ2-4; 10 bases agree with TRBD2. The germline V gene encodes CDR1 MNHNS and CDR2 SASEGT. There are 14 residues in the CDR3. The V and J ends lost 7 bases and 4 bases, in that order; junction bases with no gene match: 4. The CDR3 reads CASTSGGHKNIQYF. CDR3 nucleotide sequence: TGTGCCAGCACTAGCGGGGGCCATAAAAACATTCAGTACTTC.

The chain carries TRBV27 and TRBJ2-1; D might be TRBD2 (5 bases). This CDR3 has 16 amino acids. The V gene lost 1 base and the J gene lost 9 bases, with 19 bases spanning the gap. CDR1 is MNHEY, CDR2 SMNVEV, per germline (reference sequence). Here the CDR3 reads CASSLLSRTQSGEQFF. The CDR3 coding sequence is TGTGCCAGCAGTTTATTAAGTCGCACCCAAAGCGGTGAGCAGTTCTTC.